This T cell receptor beta chain was obtained from a study of T cells in Graves' hyperthyroidism and ophthalmopathy. Study outcomes and limitations: The authors' 13 V-J model separated ophthalmopathy from stable hyperthyroidism. Blood also contained most expanded thyroid clonotypes above 0.001.

The table lists this clonotype with many counts. Its antigen is undetermined. Authors of the study amplified TCR beta CDR3 regions from RNA transcripts. HTBI primers were employed in a first-round RT-PCR of the TCR CDR3. TCRdb reprocessed the multiplex PCR reads with MiXCR, giving one entry per CDR3 protein. The data show over 300,000 distinct CDR3 sequences, with approximately 15% seen just once and 9.5% to 11% held by the top ten. Trimming left V 3 bases short and J 9 bases short, with 16 bases between. Germline assignment: CDR1 KGHDR and CDR2 SFDVKD. The CDR3 length is 14 residues. The V and J genes are TRBV24-1 and TRBJ2-5; D unresolved. The specimen sequenced was blood. The origin of this receptor is a woman in her fifties or sixties with Graves' hyperthyroidism. The CDR3 loop reads CATSDASRRMAQYF. For the CDR3, the DNA is TGTGCCACCAGTGATGCCTCTCGGCGGATGGCCCAGTACTTC.